This T cell receptor beta chain was recovered during a study of blood T cell repertoires in COVID-19. Across the whole study: PBMCs, B-cell-depleted T cells, or T cells provided the cDNA or gDNA that made up the material.

Trimming pared 6 bases from V and 1 base from J, leaving 10 bases between. The CDR3 has 14 residues. Germline V CDR1 and CDR2: SGHTA, FQGNSA. As processed by the authors: How many nucleated cells were present was estimated from reference gene primer amplification. Assay: immunoSEQ multiplex PCR; the TCRdb copy retains only in-frame clones and omits some. V, J and clone size are those of that table, while D and trimming were read from the DNA. The sample lists a few hundred thousand clones; 84% were seen once. This TCR came from a man aged 25 to 45 with active or convalescent COVID-19. The sequenced sample consisted of peripheral blood. This rearrangement joins TRBV7-2 to TRBJ1-5; a possible D gene is TRBD1 (5 bases). The CDR3, as DNA: TGTGCCAGCAGGGGGGGGTCAAGCAATCAGCCCCAGCATTTT. Translated, it gives CASRGGSSNQPQHF.